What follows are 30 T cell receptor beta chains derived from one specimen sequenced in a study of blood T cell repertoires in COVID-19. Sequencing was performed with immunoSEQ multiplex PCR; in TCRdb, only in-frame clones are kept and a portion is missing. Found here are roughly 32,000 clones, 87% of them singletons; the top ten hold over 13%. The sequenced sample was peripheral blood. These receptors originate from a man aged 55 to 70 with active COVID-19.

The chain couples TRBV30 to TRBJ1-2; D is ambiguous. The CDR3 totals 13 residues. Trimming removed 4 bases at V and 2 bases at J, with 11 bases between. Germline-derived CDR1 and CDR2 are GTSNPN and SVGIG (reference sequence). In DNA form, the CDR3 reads TGTGCCTGGAATCCTGGAGTGAACTATGGCTACACCTTC. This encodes CAWNPGVNYGYTF.

The CDR3 loop reads CATSDQGTGDDEQFF. DNA for the CDR3: TGTGCCACCAGTGATCAAGGGACGGGAGACGATGAGCAGTTCTTC. The gene calls are TRBV24-1 and TRBJ2-1; weak D call: TRBD2 (6 bases). Germline CDR1 and CDR2: KGHDR and SFDVKD. The CDR3 contains 15 residues. V gave up 3 bases and J gave up 8 bases, with 16 bases separating them.

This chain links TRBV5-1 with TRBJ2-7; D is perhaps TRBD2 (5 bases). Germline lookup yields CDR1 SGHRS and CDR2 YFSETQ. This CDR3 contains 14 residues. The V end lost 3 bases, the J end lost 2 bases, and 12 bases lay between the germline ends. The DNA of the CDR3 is TGCGCCAGCAGCTCGACTACGGCGACCTACGAGCAGTACTTC. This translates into CASSSTTATYEQYF. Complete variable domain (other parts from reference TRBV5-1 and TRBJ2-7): KAGVTQTPRYLIKTRGQQVTLSCSPISGHRSVSWYQQTPGQGLQFLFEYFSETQRNKGNFPGRFSGRQFSNSRSEMNVSTLELGDSALYLCASSSTTATYEQYFGPGTRLTVT.

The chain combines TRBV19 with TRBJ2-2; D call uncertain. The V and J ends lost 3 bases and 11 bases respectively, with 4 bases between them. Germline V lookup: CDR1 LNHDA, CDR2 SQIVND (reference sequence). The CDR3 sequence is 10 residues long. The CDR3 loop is CASSIIELFF. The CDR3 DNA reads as TGTGCCAGTAGTATTATTGAGCTGTTTTTT.

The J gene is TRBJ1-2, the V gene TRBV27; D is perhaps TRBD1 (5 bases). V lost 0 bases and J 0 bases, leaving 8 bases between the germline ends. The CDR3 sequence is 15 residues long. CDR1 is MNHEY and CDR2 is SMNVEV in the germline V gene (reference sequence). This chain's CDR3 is CASSLSGDANYGYTF. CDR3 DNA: TGTGCCAGCAGTTTATCAGGGGATGCTAACTATGGCTACACCTTC.

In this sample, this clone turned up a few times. The CDR3 loop is CASSLGGGASETQYF. CDR3 sequence (DNA): TGTGCCAGCAGCTTAGGAGGCGGAGCCTCAGAGACCCAGTACTTC. The rearrangement uses TRBV7-2 and TRBJ2-5; D is unresolved. V lost 1 base, J lost 4 bases, and 13 bases lay in between. Germline CDR1 and CDR2: SGHTA and FQGNSA. The CDR3 is 15 amino acids.

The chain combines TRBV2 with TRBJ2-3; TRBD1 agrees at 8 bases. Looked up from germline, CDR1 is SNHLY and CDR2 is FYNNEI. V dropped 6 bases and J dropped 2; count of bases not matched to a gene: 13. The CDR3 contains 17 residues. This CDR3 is CASRGLGQGAPTDTQYF. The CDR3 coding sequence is TGTGCCAGCAGAGGACTTGGACAGGGAGCCCCCACAGATACGCAGTATTTT.

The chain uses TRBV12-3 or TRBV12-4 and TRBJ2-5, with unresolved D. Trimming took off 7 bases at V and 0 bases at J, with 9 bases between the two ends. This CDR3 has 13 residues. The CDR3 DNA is TGTGCCAGCAATAGCCTGTACCAAGAGACCCAGTACTTC. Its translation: CASNSLYQETQYF.

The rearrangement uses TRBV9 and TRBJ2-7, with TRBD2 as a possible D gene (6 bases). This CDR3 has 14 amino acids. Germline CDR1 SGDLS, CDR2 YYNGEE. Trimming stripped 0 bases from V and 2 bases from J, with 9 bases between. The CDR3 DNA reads TGTGCCAGCAGCGTAGCGGGGGACCCCTACGAGCAGTACTTC. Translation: CASSVAGDPYEQYF.

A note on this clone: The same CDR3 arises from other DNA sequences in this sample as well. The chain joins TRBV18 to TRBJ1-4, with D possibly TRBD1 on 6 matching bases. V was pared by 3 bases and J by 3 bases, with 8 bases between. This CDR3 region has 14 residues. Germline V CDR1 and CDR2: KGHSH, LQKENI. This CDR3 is CASSPPGANEKLFF. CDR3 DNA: TGTGCCAGCTCACCCCCAGGGGCTAATGAAAAACTGTTTTTT.

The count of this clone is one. CDR3 DNA sequence: TGTGCCAGCAGCGCAATCAGGGGGGATGGCTACACCTTC. Translating it yields CASSAIRGDGYTF. V and J are TRBV9 and TRBJ1-2, with 7 bases matching TRBD1. This CDR3 has 13 residues. The V and J ends lost 3 bases and 6 bases, in that order; junction bases with no gene match: 5. Looked up from germline, CDR1 is SGDLS and CDR2 is YYNGEE.

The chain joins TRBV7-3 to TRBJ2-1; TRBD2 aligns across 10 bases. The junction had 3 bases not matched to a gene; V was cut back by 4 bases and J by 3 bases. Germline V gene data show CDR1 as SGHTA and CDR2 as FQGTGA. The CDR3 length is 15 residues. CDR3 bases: TGTGCCAGCAGCTCGATAGCGGGAGGCTACAATGAGCAGTTCTTC. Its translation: CASSSIAGGYNEQFF.

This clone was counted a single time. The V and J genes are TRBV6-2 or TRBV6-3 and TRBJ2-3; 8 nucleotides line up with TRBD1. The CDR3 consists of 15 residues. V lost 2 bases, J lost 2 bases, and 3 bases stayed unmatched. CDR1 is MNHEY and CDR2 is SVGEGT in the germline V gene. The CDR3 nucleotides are TGTGCCAGCAGTTACAATCAGGGGGCCACAGATACGCAGTATTTT. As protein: CASSYNQGATDTQYF.

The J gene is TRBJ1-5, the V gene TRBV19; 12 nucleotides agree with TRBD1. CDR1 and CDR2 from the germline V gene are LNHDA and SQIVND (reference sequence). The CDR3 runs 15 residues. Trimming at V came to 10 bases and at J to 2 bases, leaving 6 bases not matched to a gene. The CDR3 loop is CATGGTGGGNQPQHF. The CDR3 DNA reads TGTGCCACCGGGGGGACAGGGGGCGGCAATCAGCCCCAGCATTTT. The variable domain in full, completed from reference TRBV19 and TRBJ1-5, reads DGGITQSPKYLFRKEGQNVTLSCEQNLNHDAMYWYRQDPGQGLRLIYYSQIVNDFQKGDIAEGYSVSREKKESFPLTVTSAQKNPTAFYLCATGGTGGGNQPQHFGDGTRLSIL.

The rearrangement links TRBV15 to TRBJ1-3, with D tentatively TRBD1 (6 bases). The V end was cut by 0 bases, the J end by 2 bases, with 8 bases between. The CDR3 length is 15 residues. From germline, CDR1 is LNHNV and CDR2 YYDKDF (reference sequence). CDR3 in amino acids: CATSRDTGTGNTIYF. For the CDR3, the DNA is TGTGCCACCAGCAGAGATACAGGGACTGGAAACACCATATATTTT.

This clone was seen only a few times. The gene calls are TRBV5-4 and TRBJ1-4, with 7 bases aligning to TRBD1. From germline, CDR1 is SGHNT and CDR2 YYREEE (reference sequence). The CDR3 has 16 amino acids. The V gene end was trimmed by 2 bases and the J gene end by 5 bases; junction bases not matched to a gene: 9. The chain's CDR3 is CASSFRPGQPNEKLFF. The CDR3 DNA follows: TGTGCCAGCAGCTTTCGACCGGGACAGCCCAATGAAAAACTGTTTTTT.

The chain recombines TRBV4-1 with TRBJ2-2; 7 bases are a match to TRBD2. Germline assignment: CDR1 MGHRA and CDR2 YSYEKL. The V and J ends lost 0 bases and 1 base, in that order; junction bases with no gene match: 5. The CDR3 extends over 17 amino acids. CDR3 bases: TGCGCCAGCAGCCAAGAAGGAGGACTAGAGAACACCGGGGAGCTGTTTTTT. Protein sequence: CASSQEGGLENTGELFF.

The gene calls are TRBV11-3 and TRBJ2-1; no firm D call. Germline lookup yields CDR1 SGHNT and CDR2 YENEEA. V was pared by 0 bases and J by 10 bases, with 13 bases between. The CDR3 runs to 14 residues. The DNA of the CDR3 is TGTGCCAGCAGCTTAGATCGGTTAAGCGTCGAGCAGTTCTTC. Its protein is CASSLDRLSVEQFF. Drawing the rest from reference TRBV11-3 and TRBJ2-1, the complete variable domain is EAGVVQSPRYKIIEKKQPVAFWCNPISGHNTLYWYLQNLGQGPELLIRYENEEAVDDSQLPKDRFSAERLKGVDSTLKIQPAELGDSAVYLCASSLDRLSVEQFFGPGTRLTVL.

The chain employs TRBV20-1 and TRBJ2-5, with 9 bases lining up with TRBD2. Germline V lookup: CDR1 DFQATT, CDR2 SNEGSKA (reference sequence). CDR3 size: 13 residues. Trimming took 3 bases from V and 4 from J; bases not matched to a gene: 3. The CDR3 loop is CSASLAGRETQYF. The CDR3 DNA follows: TGCAGTGCTAGTCTAGCGGGGAGAGAGACCCAGTACTTC.

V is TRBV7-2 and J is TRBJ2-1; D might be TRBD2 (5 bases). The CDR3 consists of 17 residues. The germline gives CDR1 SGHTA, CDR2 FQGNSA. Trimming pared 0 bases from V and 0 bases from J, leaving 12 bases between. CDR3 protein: CASSLAPSMSSYNEQFF. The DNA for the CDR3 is TGTGCCAGCAGCTTAGCCCCTAGCATGAGCTCCTACAATGAGCAGTTCTTC.

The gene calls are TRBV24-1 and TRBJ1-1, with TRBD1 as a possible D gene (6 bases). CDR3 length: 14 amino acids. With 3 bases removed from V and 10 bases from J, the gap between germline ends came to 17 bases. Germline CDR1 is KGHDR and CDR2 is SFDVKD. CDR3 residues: CATSDPTRGAGAFF. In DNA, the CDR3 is TGTGCCACCAGTGATCCCACTCGGGGGGCAGGAGCTTTCTTT.

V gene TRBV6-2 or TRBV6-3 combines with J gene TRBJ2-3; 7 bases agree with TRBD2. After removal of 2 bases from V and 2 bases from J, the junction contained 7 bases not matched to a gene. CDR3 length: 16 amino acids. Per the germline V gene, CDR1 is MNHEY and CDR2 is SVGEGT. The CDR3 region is CASSYNPGGSTDTQYF. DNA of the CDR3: TGTGCCAGCAGTTACAATCCGGGGGGATCCACAGATACGCAGTATTTT.

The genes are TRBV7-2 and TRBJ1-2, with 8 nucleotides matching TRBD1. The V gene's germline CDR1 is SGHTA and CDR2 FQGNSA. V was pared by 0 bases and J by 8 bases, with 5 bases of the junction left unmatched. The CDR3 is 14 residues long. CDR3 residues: CASSLAQGVGGYTF. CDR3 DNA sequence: TGTGCCAGCAGCTTAGCACAGGGGGTTGGCGGCTACACCTTC.

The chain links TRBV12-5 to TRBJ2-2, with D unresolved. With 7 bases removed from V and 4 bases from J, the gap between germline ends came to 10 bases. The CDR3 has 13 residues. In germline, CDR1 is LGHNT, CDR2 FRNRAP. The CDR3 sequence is CASARVVTGELFF. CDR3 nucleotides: TGTGCTAGTGCCCGAGTGGTCACCGGGGAGCTGTTTTTT.

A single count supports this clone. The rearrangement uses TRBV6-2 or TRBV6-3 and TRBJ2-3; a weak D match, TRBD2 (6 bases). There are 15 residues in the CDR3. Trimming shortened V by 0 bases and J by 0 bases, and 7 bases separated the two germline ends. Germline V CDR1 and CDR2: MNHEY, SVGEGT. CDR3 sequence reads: CASSYSGTSTDTQYF. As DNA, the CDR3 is TGTGCCAGCAGTTACTCGGGGACTAGCACAGATACGCAGTATTTT.

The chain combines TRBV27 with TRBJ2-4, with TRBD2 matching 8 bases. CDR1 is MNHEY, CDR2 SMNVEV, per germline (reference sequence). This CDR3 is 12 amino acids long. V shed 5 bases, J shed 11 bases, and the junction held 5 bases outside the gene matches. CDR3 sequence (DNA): TGTGCCAGCAGTCCCCGAGCGGGGGTTCAGTACTTC. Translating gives CASSPRAGVQYF.

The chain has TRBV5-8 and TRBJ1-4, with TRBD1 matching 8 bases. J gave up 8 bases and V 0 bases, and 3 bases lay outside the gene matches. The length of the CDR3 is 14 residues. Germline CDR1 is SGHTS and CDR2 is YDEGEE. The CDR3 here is CASSLVAGGEKLFF. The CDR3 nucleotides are TGTGCCAGCAGCTTGGTAGCAGGGGGCGAAAAACTGTTTTTT.

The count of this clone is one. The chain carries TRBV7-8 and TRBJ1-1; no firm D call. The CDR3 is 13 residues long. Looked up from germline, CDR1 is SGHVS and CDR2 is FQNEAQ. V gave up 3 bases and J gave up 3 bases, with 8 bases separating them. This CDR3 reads CASSFGVDTEAFF. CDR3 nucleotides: TGTGCCAGCAGCTTCGGGGTCGACACTGAAGCTTTCTTT.

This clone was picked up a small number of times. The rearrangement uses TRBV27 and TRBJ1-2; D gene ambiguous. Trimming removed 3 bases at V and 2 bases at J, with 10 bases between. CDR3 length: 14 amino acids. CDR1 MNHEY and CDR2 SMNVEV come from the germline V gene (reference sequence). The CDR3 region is CASSLSRRNYGYTF. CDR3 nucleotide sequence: TGTGCCAGCAGTTTGAGCCGGAGAAACTATGGCTACACCTTC.

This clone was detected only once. The CDR3 loop reads CASSVGWGGYTGELFF. CDR3 nucleotides: TGTGCCAGCAGCGTAGGATGGGGGGGTTACACCGGGGAGCTGTTTTTT. The V call is TRBV9, the J call TRBJ2-2; 7 bases map to TRBD2. The CDR3 runs to 16 residues. CDR1 SGDLS and CDR2 YYNGEE come from the germline V gene. The V gene end was trimmed by 0 bases and the J gene end by 3 bases; junction bases not matched to a gene: 5. Full variable domain (missing parts from reference TRBV9 and TRBJ2-2): DSGVTQTPKHLITATGQRVTLRCSPRSGDLSVYWYQQSLDQGLQFLIQYYNGEERAKGNILERFSAQQFPDLHSELNLSSLELGDSALYFCASSVGWGGYTGELFFGEGSRLTVL.